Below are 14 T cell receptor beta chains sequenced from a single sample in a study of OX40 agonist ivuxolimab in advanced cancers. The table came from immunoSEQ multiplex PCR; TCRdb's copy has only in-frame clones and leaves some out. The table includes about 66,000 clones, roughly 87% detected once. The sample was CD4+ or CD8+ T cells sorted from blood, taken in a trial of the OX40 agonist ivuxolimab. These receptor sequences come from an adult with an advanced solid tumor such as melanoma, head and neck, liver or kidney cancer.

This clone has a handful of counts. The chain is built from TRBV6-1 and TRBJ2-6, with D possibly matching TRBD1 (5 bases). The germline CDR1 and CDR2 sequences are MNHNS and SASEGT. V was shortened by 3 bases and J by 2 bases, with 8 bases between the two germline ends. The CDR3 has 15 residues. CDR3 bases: TGTGCCAGCAGTGATCAGGGTACTGGGGCCAACGTCCTGACTTTC. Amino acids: CASSDQGTGANVLTF.

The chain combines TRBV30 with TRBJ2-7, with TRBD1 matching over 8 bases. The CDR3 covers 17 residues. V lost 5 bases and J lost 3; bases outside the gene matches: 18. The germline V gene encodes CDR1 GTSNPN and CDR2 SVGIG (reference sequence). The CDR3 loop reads CAWEKTPETGDSYEQYF. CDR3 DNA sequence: TGTGCCTGGGAGAAGACTCCCGAGACAGGGGATAGCTACGAGCAGTACTTC. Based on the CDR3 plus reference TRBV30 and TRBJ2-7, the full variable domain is SQTIHQWPATLVQPVGSPLSLECTVEGTSNPNLYWYRQAAGRGLQLLFYSVGIGQISSEVPQNLSASRPQDRQFILSSKKLLLSDSGFYLCAWEKTPETGDSYEQYFGPGTRLTVT.

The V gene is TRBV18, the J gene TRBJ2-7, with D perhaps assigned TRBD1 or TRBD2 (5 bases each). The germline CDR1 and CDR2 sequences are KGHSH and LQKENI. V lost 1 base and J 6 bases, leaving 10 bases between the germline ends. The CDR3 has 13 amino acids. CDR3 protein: CASSPQDGAEQYF. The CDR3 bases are TGTGCCAGCTCACCACAAGACGGGGCCGAGCAGTACTTC. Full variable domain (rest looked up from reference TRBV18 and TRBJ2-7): NAGVMQNPRHLVRRRGQEARLRCSPMKGHSHVYWYRQLPEEGLKFMVYLQKENIIDESGMPKERFSAEFPKEGPSILRIQQVVRGDSAAYFCASSPQDGAEQYFGPGTRLTVT.

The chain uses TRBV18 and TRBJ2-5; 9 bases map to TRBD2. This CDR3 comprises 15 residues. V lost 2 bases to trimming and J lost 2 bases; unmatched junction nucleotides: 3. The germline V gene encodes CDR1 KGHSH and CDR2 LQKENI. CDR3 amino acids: CASSPAGGHQETQYF. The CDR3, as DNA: TGTGCCAGCTCACCAGCGGGGGGGCATCAAGAGACCCAGTACTTC.

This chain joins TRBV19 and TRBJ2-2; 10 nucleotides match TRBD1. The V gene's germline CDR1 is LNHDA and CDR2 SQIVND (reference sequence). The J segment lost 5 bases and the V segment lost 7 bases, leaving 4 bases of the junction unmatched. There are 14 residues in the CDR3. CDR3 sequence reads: CASTRTGGTGELFF. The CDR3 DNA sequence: TGTGCCAGTACCAGGACAGGGGGAACCGGGGAGCTGTTTTTT.

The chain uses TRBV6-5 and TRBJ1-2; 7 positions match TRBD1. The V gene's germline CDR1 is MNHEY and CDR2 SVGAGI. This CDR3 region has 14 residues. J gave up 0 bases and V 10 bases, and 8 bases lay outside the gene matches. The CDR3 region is CAIRQGRSNYGYTF. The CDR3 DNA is TGTGCCATTCGACAGGGACGATCTAACTATGGCTACACCTTC.

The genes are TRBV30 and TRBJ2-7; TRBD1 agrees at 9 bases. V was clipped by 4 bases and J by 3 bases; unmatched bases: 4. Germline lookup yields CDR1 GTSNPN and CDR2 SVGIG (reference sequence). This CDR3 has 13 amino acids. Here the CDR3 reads CAWNLDRGYEQYF. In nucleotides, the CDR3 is TGTGCCTGGAACCTGGACAGGGGCTACGAGCAGTACTTC.

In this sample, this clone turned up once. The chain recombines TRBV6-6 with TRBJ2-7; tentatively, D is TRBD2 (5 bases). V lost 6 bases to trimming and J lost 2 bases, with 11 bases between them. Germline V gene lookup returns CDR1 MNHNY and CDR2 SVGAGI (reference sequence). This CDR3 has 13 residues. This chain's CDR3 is CASSQEAPYEQYF. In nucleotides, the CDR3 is TGTGCCAGCAGCCAGGAGGCCCCCTACGAGCAGTACTTC.

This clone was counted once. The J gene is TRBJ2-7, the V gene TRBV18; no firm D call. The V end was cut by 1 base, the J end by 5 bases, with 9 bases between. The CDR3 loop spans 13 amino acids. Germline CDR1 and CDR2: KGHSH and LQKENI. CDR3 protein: CASSPQGANEQYF. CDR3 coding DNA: TGTGCCAGCTCACCACAGGGCGCCAACGAGCAGTACTTC.

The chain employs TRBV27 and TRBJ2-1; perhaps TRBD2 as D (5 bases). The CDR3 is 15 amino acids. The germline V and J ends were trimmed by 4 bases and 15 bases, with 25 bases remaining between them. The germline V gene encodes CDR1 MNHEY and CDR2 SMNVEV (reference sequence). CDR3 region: CASSSPTTTSNSWFF. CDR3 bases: TGTGCCAGCAGTTCACCCACAACAACTAGTAATTCCTGGTTCTTC.

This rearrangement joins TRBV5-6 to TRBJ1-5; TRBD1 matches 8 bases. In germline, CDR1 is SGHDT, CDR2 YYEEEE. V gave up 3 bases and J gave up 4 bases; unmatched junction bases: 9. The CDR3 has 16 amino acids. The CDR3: CASSSYTDRVNQPQHF. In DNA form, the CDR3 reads TGTGCCAGCAGCTCATATACGGACAGGGTAAATCAGCCCCAGCATTTT.

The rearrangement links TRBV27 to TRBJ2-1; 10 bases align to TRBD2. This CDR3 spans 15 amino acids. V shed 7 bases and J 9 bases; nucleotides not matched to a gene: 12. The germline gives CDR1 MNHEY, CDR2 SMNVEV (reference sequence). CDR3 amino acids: CASTHSLAGVGEQFF. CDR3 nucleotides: TGTGCCAGCACCCACAGTCTAGCGGGAGTTGGTGAGCAGTTCTTC.

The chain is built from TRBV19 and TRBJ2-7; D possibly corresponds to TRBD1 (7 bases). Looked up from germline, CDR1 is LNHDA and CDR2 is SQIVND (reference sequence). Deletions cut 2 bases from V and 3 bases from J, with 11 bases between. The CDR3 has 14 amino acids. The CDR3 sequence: CASSIQGGIYEQYF. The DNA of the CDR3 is TGTGCCAGTAGTATACAGGGGGGTATCTACGAGCAGTACTTC.

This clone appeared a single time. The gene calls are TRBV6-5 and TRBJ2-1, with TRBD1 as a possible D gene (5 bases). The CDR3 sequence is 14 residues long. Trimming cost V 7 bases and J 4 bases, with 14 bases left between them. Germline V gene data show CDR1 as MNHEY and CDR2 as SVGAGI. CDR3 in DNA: TGTGCCAGCACCCCTGCGGACAATTACAATGAGCAGTTCTTC. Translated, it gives CASTPADNYNEQFF.